This T cell receptor beta chain is drawn from a study of control samples from healthy donors and cancer patients. Assay used: immunoSEQ multiplex PCR; TCRdb lists only in-frame clones, some missing. The record lists roughly 200,000 clones, of which the ten most abundant hold 2.2%. The source material was blood. This receptor was taken from a woman aged 30 to 39 in good health.

The CDR3 spells CASSYSNGVNEKLFF. As DNA, the CDR3 is TGTGCCAGCAGTTACTCGAACGGCGTCAATGAAAAACTGTTTTTT. The chain has TRBV6-5 and TRBJ1-4; D is undetermined. Trimming took 0 bases from V and 5 from J, leaving 10 bases between them. Germline V lookup: CDR1 MNHEY, CDR2 SVGAGI. The CDR3 loop spans 15 amino acids.